This TCR beta chain was captured in a study of CD8+ T cells in alopecia areata. Extracted from the samples, RNA was reverse transcribed into cDNA to serve as the sequencing template. TCRdb's table, derived via immunoSEQ multiplex PCR, lists solely in-frame clones and lacks some. This table has 100,000 to 150,000 clones, around 49% appearing once. A few counts support this clone. The CDR3 length is 13 residues. Trimming left V 1 base short and J 3 bases short, with 6 bases between. Germline CDR1 is PRHDT and CDR2 is FYEKMQ (reference sequence). The sequencing here drew on CD8+ T cells sorted from blood, taken at week 0. V is TRBV13 and J is TRBJ1-1; D call uncertain. The sequence was collected from a human donor with alopecia areata. DNA for the CDR3: TGTGCCAGCAGCTTAGACGGTGACACTGAAGCTTTCTTT. This gives the protein CASSLDGDTEAFF.